Each of the 21 T cell receptor beta chains below was sequenced from the same sample in a study of beta chain features in type 1 diabetes. Overall study findings and caveats: Type 1 diabetes patients showed a moderate but significant shortening of TCRB CDR3s in all four CD4+ subsets.

Expressed TCRB transcripts got sequenced, as all isolated RNA was reverse transcribed. Here immunoSEQ multiplex PCR was the method, and the copy in TCRdb shows in-frame clones only, minus some. The table includes 300,000 to 350,000 clones, roughly 12% detected once. These TCRs are of unknown antigen specificity. The sample taken for sequencing was naive CD4+ T cells from blood. All receptors derive from a woman between 18 and 29 years old with type 1 diabetes.

This chain joins TRBV7-6 and TRBJ1-1; 7 nucleotides line up with TRBD1. Germline loops: CDR1 SGHVS, CDR2 FNYEAQ. The CDR3 has 12 amino acids. The J segment lost 8 bases and the V segment lost 6 bases, leaving 6 bases of the junction unmatched. The CDR3 DNA follows: TGTGCCAGCAGATTTGAGACAGGGGAAGCTTTCTTT. This sequence encodes CASRFETGEAFF.

This clone was seen only a few times. V gene TRBV2 combines with J gene TRBJ2-6; 8 nucleotides line up with TRBD2. J lost 0 bases, V lost 8 bases, and 3 bases had no gene match. Germline loops: CDR1 SNHLY, CDR2 FYNNEI. The CDR3 covers 15 residues. CDR3: CASSGGHSGANVLTF. The CDR3, as DNA: TGTGCCAGCTCGGGAGGGCACTCTGGGGCCAACGTCCTGACTTTC.

This clone was picked up a small number of times. The chain is built from TRBV10-3 and TRBJ2-5; 8 bases are a match to TRBD2. The germline V gene encodes CDR1 ENHRY and CDR2 SYGVKD. Trimming took 4 bases from V and 5 from J; bases not matched to a gene: 6. The CDR3 is 14 residues long. The CDR3 bases are TGTGCCATCAGTGGGCGGGGGGCTGGTGAGACCCAGTACTTC. The encoded protein is CAISGRGAGETQYF.

This clone has only a few counts. The chain is built from TRBV6-5 and TRBJ1-5; D not resolved. V was cut by 0 bases and J by 4 bases, with 10 bases left in between. The CDR3 covers 15 residues. Germline V gene data show CDR1 as MNHEY and CDR2 as SVGAGI. DNA for the CDR3: TGTGCCAGCAGTTACTCGGAGTCAGCGAATCAGCCCCAGCATTTT. This sequence encodes CASSYSESANQPQHF.

This clone was picked up many times. The chain combines TRBV29-1 with TRBJ2-2; TRBD2 might be the D (5 bases). Per germline, CDR1 SQVTM and CDR2 ANQGSEA. Trimming pared 6 bases from V and 3 bases from J, leaving 8 bases between. The CDR3 is 12 residues long. The CDR3 sequence is CSVGRYTGELFF. Here the CDR3 DNA reads TGCAGCGTGGGGAGATACACCGGGGAGCTGTTTTTT.

The count of this clone is one. The V call is TRBV5-8, the J call TRBJ2-6, with 7 bases identical to TRBD1. V shed 4 bases, J shed 0 bases, and the junction held 7 bases outside the gene matches. This CDR3 has 17 residues. The germline CDR1 and CDR2 sequences are SGHTS and YDEGEE. The CDR3 coding sequence is TGTGCCAGCAGCGTACAGGGGTTCCGCTCTGGGGCCAACGTCCTGACTTTC. Translated: CASSVQGFRSGANVLTF.

This clone was observed a handful of times. The rearrangement uses TRBV6-6 and TRBJ2-1; D might be TRBD2 (6 bases). CDR3 length: 11 amino acids. Germline V gene lookup returns CDR1 MNHNY and CDR2 SVGAGI (reference sequence). The V gene lost 6 bases and the J gene lost 14 bases, with 14 bases spanning the gap. The CDR3 sequence: CASSARDFEFF. CDR3 nucleotide sequence: TGTGCCAGCAGCGCCCGGGACTTTGAGTTCTTC.

A few counts support this clone. The chain couples TRBV5-5 to TRBJ1-1; D might be TRBD1 (6 bases). Germline CDR1 is SGHKS and CDR2 is YYEKEE (reference sequence). Trimming took off 2 bases at V and 2 bases at J, with 10 bases between the two ends. This CDR3 is built from 14 residues. The CDR3: CASSFDRLNTEAFF. The CDR3 nucleotides read TGTGCCAGCAGCTTCGACAGGTTAAACACTGAAGCTTTCTTT.

The chain recombines TRBV19 with TRBJ2-1; 10 bases are shared with TRBD2. The trim removed 3 bases at V and 8 bases at J, leaving 7 bases unmatched. CDR1 and CDR2 (germline): LNHDA, SQIVND (reference sequence). This CDR3 contains 15 residues. For the CDR3, the DNA is TGTGCCAGTAGTATTGCAGCGGGAGGGTACTATGAGCAGTTCTTC. It encodes CASSIAAGGYYEQFF.

The V and J genes are TRBV9 and TRBJ1-1; D perhaps matches TRBD1 (6 bases). The CDR3 loop spans 18 amino acids. Germline values: CDR1 SGDLS, CDR2 YYNGEE. Trimming removed 0 bases at V and 1 base at J, with 19 bases between. The CDR3 here is CASSVVGGGGEGNTEAFF. The CDR3 coding sequence is TGTGCCAGCAGCGTAGTAGGCGGGGGCGGCGAGGGGAACACTGAAGCTTTCTTT. The full variable domain, rest sourced from reference TRBV9 and TRBJ1-1, is DSGVTQTPKHLITATGQRVTLRCSPRSGDLSVYWYQQSLDQGLQFLIQYYNGEERAKGNILERFSAQQFPDLHSELNLSSLELGDSALYFCASSVVGGGGEGNTEAFFGQGTRLTVV.

The sample holds a few counts of this clone. The chain links TRBV6-5 to TRBJ2-1; 11 nucleotides agree with TRBD2. The CDR3 loop spans 11 amino acids. With V trimmed by 3 bases and J by 16 bases, 2 bases remained unmatched. Germline V gene lookup returns CDR1 MNHEY and CDR2 SVGAGI. The CDR3: CASSYSGRAFF. The CDR3 DNA is TGTGCCAGCAGTTATAGCGGGAGGGCCTTCTTC.

The sample holds a few counts of this clone. This chain links TRBV5-1 with TRBJ2-7, with TRBD1 identical over 8 bases. There are 15 residues in the CDR3. V shed 2 bases and J 3 bases; nucleotides not matched to a gene: 7. Germline V gene data show CDR1 as SGHRS and CDR2 as YFSETQ. The CDR3 spells CASSLQTGASYEQYF. The DNA for the CDR3 is TGCGCCAGCAGCTTACAGACAGGGGCGAGCTACGAGCAGTACTTC.

The rearrangement joins TRBV29-1 to TRBJ1-1; unclear D gene. Trimming removed 5 bases from V and 0 bases from J, with 10 bases in between. The CDR3 consists of 13 residues. The germline gives CDR1 SQVTM, CDR2 ANQGSEA. The CDR3 is CSVRNQVNTEAFF. In nucleotides, the CDR3 is TGCAGCGTTCGGAACCAGGTGAACACTGAAGCTTTCTTT.

There are a few counts of this clone. The genes are TRBV6-6 and TRBJ2-6; tentative D call: TRBD2 (5 bases). The CDR3 consists of 14 residues. Germline V gene data show CDR1 as MNHNY and CDR2 as SVGAGI (reference sequence). The V end was cut by 5 bases, the J end by 2 bases, with 7 bases between. The CDR3 reads CASSTRAGANVLTF. In nucleotides, the CDR3 is TGTGCCAGCAGTACTAGAGCTGGGGCCAACGTCCTGACTTTC.

The rearrangement joins TRBV30 to TRBJ2-6; 7 positions match TRBD1. Germline loops: CDR1 GTSNPN, CDR2 SVGIG (reference sequence). This CDR3 contains 15 residues. V lost 8 bases, J lost 2 bases, and 9 bases stayed unmatched. Written as DNA, the CDR3 is TGTGCCAACCGGGACAGTTTTCCTGGGGCCAACGTCCTGACTTTC. It encodes CANRDSFPGANVLTF.

The table lists this clone with a few counts. The V and J genes are TRBV5-1 and TRBJ2-1; TRBD2 aligns across 9 bases. CDR3 length: 14 residues. The germline CDR1 and CDR2 sequences are SGHRS and YFSETQ. The V segment lost 4 bases and the J segment 5 bases; nucleotides outside the gene matches: 4. CDR3 bases: TGCGCCAGCAGCGAAGTAGCGGGAGACAATGAGCAGTTCTTC. Amino acids: CASSEVAGDNEQFF.

This clone was counted only a few times. V is TRBV27 and J is TRBJ1-1; D gene uncertain. CDR1 and CDR2 (germline): MNHEY, SMNVEV (reference sequence). This CDR3 spans 12 amino acids. V was cut by 4 bases and J by 8 bases, with 11 bases left in between. CDR3 in amino acids: CASSSPWQEAFF. The CDR3 DNA is TGTGCCAGCAGTTCCCCGTGGCAGGAAGCTTTCTTT.

This clone was counted a few times. The rearrangement joins TRBV4-2 to TRBJ2-3; TRBD1 agrees at 7 bases. The V gene end was trimmed by 2 bases and the J gene end by 3 bases; junction bases not matched to a gene: 8. The germline V gene has CDR1 LGHNA and CDR2 YNFKEQ. The CDR3 is made up of 16 amino acids. The CDR3 reads CASSQRQGMRTDTQYF. The CDR3 DNA is TGTGCCAGCAGCCAACGACAGGGAATGAGGACAGATACGCAGTATTTT.

This clone was seen more than once but under ten times. This chain connects TRBV25-1 to TRBJ1-2, with D maybe TRBD1 (6 bases). CDR3 length equals 14 residues. Germline CDR1 reads MGHDK; CDR2 reads SYGVNS. V was cut by 4 bases and J by 3 bases, with 12 bases left in between. DNA for the CDR3: TGTGCCAGCAGTGCCCGGGACAAGTACTATGGCTACACCTTC. Amino acids: CASSARDKYYGYTF.

This rearrangement joins TRBV5-6 to TRBJ2-5, with D tentatively TRBD1 (5 bases). CDR3 size: 14 residues. Deletions cut 2 bases from V and 2 bases from J, with 10 bases between. The germline V gene encodes CDR1 SGHDT and CDR2 YYEEEE. The CDR3 region has the DNA TGTGCCAGCAGCTTCTTGGGGCCACAAGAGACCCAGTACTTC. It encodes CASSFLGPQETQYF. Combining the CDR3 with reference TRBV5-6 and TRBJ2-5 gives the whole variable domain DAGVTQSPTHLIKTRGQQVTLRCSPKSGHDTVSWYQQALGQGPQFIFQYYEEEERQRGNFPDRFSGHQFPNYSSELNVNALLLGDSALYLCASSFLGPQETQYFGPGTRLLVL.

The CDR3: CASSPLQQDMNTEAFF. The CDR3 coding sequence is TGTGCCAGCTCACCTTTACAACAGGATATGAACACTGAAGCTTTCTTT. The chain uses TRBV18 and TRBJ1-1; possible D gene TRBD1, 5 bases. Germline V gene sequence: CDR1 KGHSH, CDR2 LQKENI. The CDR3 runs to 16 residues. V lost 3 bases to trimming and J lost 0 bases, with 14 bases between them.